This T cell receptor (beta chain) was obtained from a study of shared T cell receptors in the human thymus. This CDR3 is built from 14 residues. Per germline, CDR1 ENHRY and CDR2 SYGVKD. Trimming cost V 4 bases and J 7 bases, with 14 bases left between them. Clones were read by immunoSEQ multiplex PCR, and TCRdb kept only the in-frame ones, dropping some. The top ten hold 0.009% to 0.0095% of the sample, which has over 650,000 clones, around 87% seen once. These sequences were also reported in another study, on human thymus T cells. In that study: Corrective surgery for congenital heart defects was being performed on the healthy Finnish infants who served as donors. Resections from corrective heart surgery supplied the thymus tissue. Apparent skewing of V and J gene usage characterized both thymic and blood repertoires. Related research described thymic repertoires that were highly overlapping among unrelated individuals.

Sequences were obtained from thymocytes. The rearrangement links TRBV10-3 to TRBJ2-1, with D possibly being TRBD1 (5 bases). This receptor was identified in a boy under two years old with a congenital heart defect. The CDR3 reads CAISATERGNEQFF. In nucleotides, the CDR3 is TGTGCCATCAGTGCGACCGAAAGGGGAAATGAGCAGTTCTTC.